The clone carrying this TCR beta chain was counted many times. The target antigen is unknown. The data are from a study of T cells in Graves' hyperthyroidism and ophthalmopathy. Study observations and caveats: Before onset, by a median of about seven months, the model predicted ophthalmopathy.

Germline loops: CDR1 SNHLY, CDR2 FYNNEI. The CDR3 loop spans 14 amino acids. The V end lost 7 bases, the J end lost 1 base, and 13 bases lay between the germline ends. What was amplified from RNA transcripts were TCR beta CDR3 regions. The study used the HTBI primer set for a first-round RT-PCR of the TCR CDR3. TCRdb analysed the multiplex PCR reads with MiXCR anew, one entry per CDR3 protein. This table has hundreds of thousands of distinct CDR3 sequences, around 17% appearing once. The sample taken for sequencing was blood. The genes are TRBV2 and TRBJ2-5; D might be TRBD2 (5 bases). The TCR originated in a woman aged 18-29 years with Graves' ophthalmopathy. The CDR3 DNA reads TGTGCCAGCAAGACTACAAACTCCCAAGAGACCCAGTACTTC. The encoded protein is CASKTTNSQETQYF.